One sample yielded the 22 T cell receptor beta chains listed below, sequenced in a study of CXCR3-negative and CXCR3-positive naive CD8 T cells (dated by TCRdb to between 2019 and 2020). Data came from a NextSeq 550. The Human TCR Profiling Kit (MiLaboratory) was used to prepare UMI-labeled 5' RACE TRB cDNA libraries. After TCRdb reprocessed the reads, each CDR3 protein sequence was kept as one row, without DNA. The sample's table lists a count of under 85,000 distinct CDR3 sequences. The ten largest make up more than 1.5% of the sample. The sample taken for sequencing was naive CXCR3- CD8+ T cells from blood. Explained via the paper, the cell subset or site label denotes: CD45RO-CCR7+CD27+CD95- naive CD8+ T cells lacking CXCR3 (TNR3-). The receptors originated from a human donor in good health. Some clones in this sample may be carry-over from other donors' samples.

CDR3 sequence reads: CSLIGIDFQETQYF. The chain recombines TRBV29-1 with TRBJ2-5. Looked up from germline, CDR1 is SQVTM and CDR2 is ANQGSEA. CDR3 size: 14 residues.

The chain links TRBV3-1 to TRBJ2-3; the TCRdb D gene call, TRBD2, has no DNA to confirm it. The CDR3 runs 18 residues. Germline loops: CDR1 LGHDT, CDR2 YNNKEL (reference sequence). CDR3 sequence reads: CASSQEDRAGDPTDTQYF.

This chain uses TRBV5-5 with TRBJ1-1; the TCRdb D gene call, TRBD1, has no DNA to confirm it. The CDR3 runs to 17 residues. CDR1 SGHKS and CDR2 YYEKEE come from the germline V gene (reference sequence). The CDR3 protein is CASSLIRGRYMNTEAFF. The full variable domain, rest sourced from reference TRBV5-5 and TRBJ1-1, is DAGVTQSPTHLIKTRGQQVTLRCSPISGHKSVSWYQQVLGQGPQFIFQYYEKEERGRGNFPDRFSARQFPNYSSELNVNALLLGDSALYLCASSLIRGRYMNTEAFFGQGTRLTVV.

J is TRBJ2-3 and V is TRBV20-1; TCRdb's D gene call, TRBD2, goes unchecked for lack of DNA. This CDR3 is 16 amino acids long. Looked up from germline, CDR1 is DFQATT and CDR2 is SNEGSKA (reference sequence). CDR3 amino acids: CSARDGSGGETDTQYF.

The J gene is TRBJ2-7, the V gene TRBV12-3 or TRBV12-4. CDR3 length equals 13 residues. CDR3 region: CASIGQTTYEQYF.

CDR3 sequence: CSVETPDSYEQYF. V is TRBV29-1 and J is TRBJ2-7. CDR3 length equals 13 residues. The germline V gene has CDR1 SQVTM and CDR2 ANQGSEA.

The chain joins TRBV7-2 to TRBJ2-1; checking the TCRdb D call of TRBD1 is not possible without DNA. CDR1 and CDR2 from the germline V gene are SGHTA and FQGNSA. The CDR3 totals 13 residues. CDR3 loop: CASSLWTGNEQFF.

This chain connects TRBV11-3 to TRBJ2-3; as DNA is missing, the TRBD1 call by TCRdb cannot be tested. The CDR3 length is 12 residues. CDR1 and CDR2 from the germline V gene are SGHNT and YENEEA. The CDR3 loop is CASRGSTDTQYF.

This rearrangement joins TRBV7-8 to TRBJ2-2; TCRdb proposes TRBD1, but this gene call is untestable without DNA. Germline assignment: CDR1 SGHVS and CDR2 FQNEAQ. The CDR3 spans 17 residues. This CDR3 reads CASSFLGDRTWTGELFF.

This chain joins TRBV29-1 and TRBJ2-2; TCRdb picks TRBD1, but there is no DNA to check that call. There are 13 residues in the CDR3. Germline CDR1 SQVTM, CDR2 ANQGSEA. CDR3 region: CSVESQNTGELFF.

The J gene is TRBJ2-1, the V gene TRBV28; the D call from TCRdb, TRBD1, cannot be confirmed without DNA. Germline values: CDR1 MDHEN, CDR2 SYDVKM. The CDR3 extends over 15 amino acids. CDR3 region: CASSMGLGSYNEQFF.

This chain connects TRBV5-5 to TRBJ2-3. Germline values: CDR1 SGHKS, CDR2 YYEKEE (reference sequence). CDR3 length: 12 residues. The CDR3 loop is CASSSQSDTQYF.

The CDR3 loop reads CASSAYLDRNNSPLHF. J is TRBJ1-6 and V is TRBV28; the TCRdb call, TRBD1, lacks DNA for checking. The CDR3 contains 16 residues. Per germline, CDR1 MDHEN and CDR2 SYDVKM.

This CDR3 is CASSSAKGDHNYGYTF. The chain carries TRBV7-9 and TRBJ1-2; TCRdb's D gene call, TRBD1, goes unchecked for lack of DNA. Per the germline V gene, CDR1 is SEHNR and CDR2 is FQNEAQ (reference sequence). This CDR3 region has 16 residues.

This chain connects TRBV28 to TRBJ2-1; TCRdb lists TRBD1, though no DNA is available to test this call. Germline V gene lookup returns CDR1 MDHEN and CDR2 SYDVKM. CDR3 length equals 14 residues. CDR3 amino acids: CAGSPGRTYNEQFF.

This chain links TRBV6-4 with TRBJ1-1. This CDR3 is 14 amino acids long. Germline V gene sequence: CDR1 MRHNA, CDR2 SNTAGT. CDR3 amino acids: CASSDSASNTEAFF.

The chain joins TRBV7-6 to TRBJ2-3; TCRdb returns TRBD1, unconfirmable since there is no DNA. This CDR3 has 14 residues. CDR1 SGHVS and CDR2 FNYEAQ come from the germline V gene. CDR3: CASSGSGGGDTQYF.

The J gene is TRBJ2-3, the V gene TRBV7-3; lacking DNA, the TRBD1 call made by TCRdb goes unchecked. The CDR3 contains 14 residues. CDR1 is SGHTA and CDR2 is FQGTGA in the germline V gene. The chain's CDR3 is CASSYAGNGDTQYF. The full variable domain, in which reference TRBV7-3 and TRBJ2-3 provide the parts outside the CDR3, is GAGVSQTPSNKVTEKGKYVELRCDPISGHTALYWYRQSLGQGPEFLIYFQGTGAADDSGLPNDRFFAVRPEGSVSTLKIQRTERGDSAVYLCASSYAGNGDTQYFGPGTRLTVL.

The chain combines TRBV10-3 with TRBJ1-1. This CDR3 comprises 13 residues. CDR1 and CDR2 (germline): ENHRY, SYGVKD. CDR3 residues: CAGRAHERAEAFF.

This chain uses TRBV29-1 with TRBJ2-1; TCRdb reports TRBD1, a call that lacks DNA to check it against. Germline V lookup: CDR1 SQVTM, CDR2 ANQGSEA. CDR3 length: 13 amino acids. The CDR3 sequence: CSIRVPSYNEQFF.

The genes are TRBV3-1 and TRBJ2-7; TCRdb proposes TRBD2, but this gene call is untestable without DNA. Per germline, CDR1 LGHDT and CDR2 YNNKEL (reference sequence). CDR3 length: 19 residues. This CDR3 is CASSQDSEGLAGWTYEQYF.

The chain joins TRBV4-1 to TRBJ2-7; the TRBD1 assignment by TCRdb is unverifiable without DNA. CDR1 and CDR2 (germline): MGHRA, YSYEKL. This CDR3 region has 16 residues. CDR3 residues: CASSQAFYGGAYEQYF.